This TCR beta chain derives from a study of graft-versus-host responses after intestinal transplantation. Of note for this clone: Its antigen remains unknown.

The protocol was immunoSEQ multiplex PCR, while the TCRdb copy is restricted to in-frame clones and leaves out a portion. The sample yields about 99,000 clones, 80% to 95% seen once. The TCR comes from a human donor who was the organ donor for an intestinal transplant. The material sequenced was unstimulated CD8+ T cells sorted from spleen or lymph node cells, taken before transplant.

For the CDR3, the DNA is TGTGCCAGCAGTCCCCGGGACAGTCCCTACGAGCAGTACTTC. Protein sequence: CASSPRDSPYEQYF. J is TRBJ2-7 and V is TRBV27, with TRBD1 matching over 7 bases. CDR1 is MNHEY, CDR2 SMNVEV, per germline (reference sequence). With V trimmed by 5 bases and J by 2 bases, 6 bases remained unmatched. This CDR3 comprises 14 residues.